There are many counts of the clone carrying this T cell receptor (beta chain). Its antigen is currently unknown. This specimen comes from a study of identical twins. MiXCR was run by TCRdb on the 5' RACE reads, yielding one entry per CDR3 protein. The data show about 240,000 distinct CDR3 sequences, approximately 7.3% seen once. This CDR3 has 15 amino acids. Germline-derived CDR1 and CDR2 are KGHSH and LQKENI. The V end lost 2 bases, the J end lost 2 bases, and 11 bases lay between the germline ends. General study results and limits: Excess twin sharing in beta out-of-frame sequences was weaker. Insertions ran lower in abundant cord blood beta clonotypes, though not in memory repertoires.

This sample also appeared in a second study, on yellow fever vaccine responses in identical twins.

Sequencing was done on a sample of CD8+ T cells sorted from blood. This sequence originates from a woman in her late teens or twenties in good health. The chain couples TRBV18 to TRBJ2-3; D gene ambiguous. The CDR3 nucleotides read TGTGCCAGCTCACCAGTGTGGCAGCACACAGATACGCAGTATTTT. Its protein product is CASSPVWQHTDTQYF. The variable domain in full, with the rest retrieved from reference TRBV18 and TRBJ2-3, is NAGVMQNPRHLVRRRGQEARLRCSPMKGHSHVYWYRQLPEEGLKFMVYLQKENIIDESGMPKERFSAEFPKEGPSILRIQQVVRGDSAAYFCASSPVWQHTDTQYFGPGTRLTVL.